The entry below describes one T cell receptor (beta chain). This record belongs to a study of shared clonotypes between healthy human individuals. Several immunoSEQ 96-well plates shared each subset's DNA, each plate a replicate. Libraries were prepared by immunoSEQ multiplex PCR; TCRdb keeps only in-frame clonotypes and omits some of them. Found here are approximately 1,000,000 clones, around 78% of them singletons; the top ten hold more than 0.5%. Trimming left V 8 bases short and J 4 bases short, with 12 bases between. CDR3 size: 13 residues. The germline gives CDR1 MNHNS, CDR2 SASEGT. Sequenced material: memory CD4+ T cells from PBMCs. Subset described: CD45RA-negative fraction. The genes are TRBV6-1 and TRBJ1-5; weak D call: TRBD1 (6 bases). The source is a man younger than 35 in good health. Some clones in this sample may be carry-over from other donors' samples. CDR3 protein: CASSPGANQPQHF. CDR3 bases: TGTGCCAGCTCGCCGGGGGCAAATCAGCCCCAGCATTTT.